The next 4 T cell receptor beta chains were all read from a single sample in a study of T cells in women clearing cervical HPV infection. Libraries were prepared by immunoSEQ multiplex PCR; TCRdb keeps only in-frame clonotypes and omits some of them. The table gives approximately 35,000 clones; the top ten clones make up about 7.7% of it. Sequencing was performed on blood buffy coat. The receptors derive from a woman between 18 and 70 years old with a cervical HPV16 infection that either progressed to CIN3+ or cleared (not recorded which).

As concerns this clone: Read sequence stops 3 residues before the CDR3 end, and the germline J gene provides the missing end. The chain couples TRBV7-9 to TRBJ2-5, with 9 bases matching TRBD2. J lost 0 bases, V lost 5 bases, and 4 bases had no gene match. The CDR3 covers 15 residues. The V gene's germline CDR1 is SEHNR and CDR2 FQNEAQ (reference sequence). CDR3 bases read: TGTGCCAGCAGCGGGACTAGCCGGTACCAAGAGACC. The encoded protein is CASSGTSRYQET. The entire CDR3 is CASSGTSRYQETQYF.

In regard to this clone: The read gets to within 3 residues of the CDR3 end, and the germline J gene fills in the rest. The chain has TRBV2 and TRBJ2-4; possibly TRBD1 for D (6 bases). This CDR3 is built from 16 residues. Germline V gene lookup returns CDR1 SNHLY and CDR2 FYNNEI. The covered CDR3 bases are TGTGCCAGCAGTGAATCAGGGGTCGCAGGGAACTATGGT. Translation: CASSESGVAGNYG. The entire CDR3 sequence reads CASSESGVAGNYGQYF.

As regards this clone: Coverage ceases 3 residues before the CDR3 finishes, and the germline J gene fills in the end. V gene TRBV20-1 combines with J gene TRBJ2-5; no definite D call. V lost 3 bases, J lost 4 bases, and 9 bases lay in between. The CDR3 is 12 amino acids. Germline lookup yields CDR1 DFQATT and CDR2 SNEGSKA (reference sequence). The CDR3 sequence is CSASTPGETQYF. Partial CDR3 DNA: TGCAGTGCTAGCACCCCGGGAGAGACC.

Notes on this clone: The CDR3 is cut off 3 residues early in the read; its end comes from the germline J gene. The V and J genes are TRBV19 and TRBJ2-1; weak D call: TRBD1 (5 bases). The CDR3 sequence is 13 residues long. Trimming removed 7 bases from V and 9 bases from J, with 16 bases in between. Germline CDR1 LNHDA, CDR2 SQIVND (reference sequence). Partial CDR3 DNA: TGTGCCAGTACCCAGGGAAATGTCGGTGAG. Its protein is CASTQGNVGE. The full CDR3 is CASTQGNVGEQFF.